A single T cell receptor beta chain is shown here with its context. The CDR3 has 16 amino acids. Trimming took 5 bases from V and 2 from J, leaving 19 bases between them. Germline V gives CDR1 GTSNPN, CDR2 SVGIG (reference sequence). Clones were read by immunoSEQ multiplex PCR, and TCRdb kept only the in-frame ones, dropping some. Of approximately 130,000 clones listed, around 86% are singletons. These data come from a study of control samples from healthy donors and cancer patients. The receptor's source is a middle-aged man in good health. Input material: blood. This chain joins TRBV30 and TRBJ1-5; D is undetermined. DNA of the CDR3: TGTGCCTGGTCCCTTCCCAGGCGGTCGGGCAATCAGCCCCAGCATTTT. This codes for CAWSLPRRSGNQPQHF. The entire variable domain, with the rest obtained from reference TRBV30 and TRBJ1-5, is as follows: SQTIHQWPATLVQPVGSPLSLECTVEGTSNPNLYWYRQAAGRGLQLLFYSVGIGQISSEVPQNLSASRPQDRQFILSSKKLLLSDSGFYLCAWSLPRRSGNQPQHFGDGTRLSIL.